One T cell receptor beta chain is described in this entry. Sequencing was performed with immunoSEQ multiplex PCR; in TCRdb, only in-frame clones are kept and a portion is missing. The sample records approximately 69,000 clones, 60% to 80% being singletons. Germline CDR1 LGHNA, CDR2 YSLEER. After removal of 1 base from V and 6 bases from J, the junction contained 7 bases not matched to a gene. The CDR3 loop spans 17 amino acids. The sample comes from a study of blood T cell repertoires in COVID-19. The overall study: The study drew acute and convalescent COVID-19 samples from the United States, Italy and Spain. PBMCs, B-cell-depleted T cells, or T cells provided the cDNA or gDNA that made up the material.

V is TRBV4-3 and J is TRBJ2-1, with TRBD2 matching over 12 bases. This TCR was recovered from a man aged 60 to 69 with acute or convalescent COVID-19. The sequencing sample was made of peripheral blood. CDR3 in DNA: TGCGCCAGCAGCCAAGCAGTGGCTAGCGGGGGGGCCAATGAGCAGTTCTTC. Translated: CASSQAVASGGANEQFF.